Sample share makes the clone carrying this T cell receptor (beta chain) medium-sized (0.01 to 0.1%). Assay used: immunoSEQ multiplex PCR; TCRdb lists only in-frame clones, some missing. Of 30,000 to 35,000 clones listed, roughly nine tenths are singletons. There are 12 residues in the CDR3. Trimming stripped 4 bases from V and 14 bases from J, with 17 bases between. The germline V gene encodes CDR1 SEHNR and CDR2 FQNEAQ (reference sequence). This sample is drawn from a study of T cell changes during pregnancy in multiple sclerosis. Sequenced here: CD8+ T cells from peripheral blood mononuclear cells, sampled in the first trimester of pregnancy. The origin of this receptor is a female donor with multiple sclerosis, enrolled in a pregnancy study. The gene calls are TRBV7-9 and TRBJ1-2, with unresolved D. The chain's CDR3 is CASSSTPYRGTF. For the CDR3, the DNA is TGTGCCAGCAGCTCCACCCCCTACAGAGGGACCTTC.